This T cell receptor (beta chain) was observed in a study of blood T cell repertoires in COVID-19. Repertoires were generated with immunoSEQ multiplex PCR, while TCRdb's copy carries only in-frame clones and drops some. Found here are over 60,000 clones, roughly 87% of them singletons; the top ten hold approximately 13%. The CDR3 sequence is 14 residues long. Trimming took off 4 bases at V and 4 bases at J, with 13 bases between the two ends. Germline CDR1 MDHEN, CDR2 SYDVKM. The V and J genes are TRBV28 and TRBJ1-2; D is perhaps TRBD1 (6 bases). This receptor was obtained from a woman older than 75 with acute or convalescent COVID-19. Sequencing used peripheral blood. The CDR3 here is CASSSGGRGYGYTF. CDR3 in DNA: TGTGCCAGCAGTTCGGGGGGGCGCGGCTATGGCTACACCTTC.